The clone carrying this T cell receptor beta chain was seen only once. Its cognate antigen is unknown. The sample holds other DNA sequences that translate to the same CDR3. These data originate in a study of shared clonotypes between healthy human individuals. Study observations and caveats: Among non-shared clonotypes, generation probabilities were lower than among those shared by all four donors.

Germline loops: CDR1 LNHDA, CDR2 SQIVND (reference sequence). There are 13 residues in the CDR3. Trimming pared 1 base from V and 7 bases from J, leaving 5 bases between. Per the authors' pipeline: Filtering differed because ImmunoSEQ produced junction-only sequences that carried no quality scores. TCRdb keeps only in-frame clones here, not all; method: immunoSEQ multiplex PCR. Clone size and V and J calls were adopted from that table, with D and trimming inferred from the DNA. Of roughly 2.4 million clones in the sample, approximately 94% were seen once. This receptor was taken from a man aged 18 to 35 in good health. V gene TRBV19 combines with J gene TRBJ1-6, with no clear D. Sequencing was performed on naive CD4+ T cells sorted from blood. This sample's subset: CD45RA+ positively selected. DNA of the CDR3: TGTGCCAGTAGTATAGGGCGGAATTCACCCCTCCACTTT. It is translated as CASSIGRNSPLHF.